The rows below give T cell receptor beta chains drawn from one sample of a study of T cell changes during pregnancy in multiple sclerosis. The table came from immunoSEQ multiplex PCR; TCRdb's copy has only in-frame clones and leaves some out. This sample carries tens of thousands of clones, around 94% of them seen once, and the ten largest clones take roughly 0.93%. The sequencing here drew on peripheral blood, taken in the second trimester of pregnancy. Receptor source: a female donor in good health, enrolled as a control in a pregnancy study. Each CDR3 is given with its conserved first and last residue. The D gene is left open where the match is weak. Clone sizes are given selectively: once, few, many, or a class where the clone is expanded.

clone_size j_call v_call d_call cdr3_aa cdr3_nt
- TRBJ2-5 TRBV5-5 - CASSLGLTSQETQYF TGTGCCAGCAGCTTGGGGCTTACCTCCCAAGAGACCCAGTACTTC
- TRBJ1-5 TRBV2 - CASKNRTRGNQPQHF TGTGCCAGCAAAAACAGGACGCGGGGGAATCAGCCCCAGCATTTT
- TRBJ2-5 TRBV19 TRBD1 CASSPWDRGQETQYF TGTGCCAGTAGTCCATGGGACAGGGGTCAAGAGACCCAGTACTTC
- TRBJ2-7 TRBV7-9 - CASSSSHDGTPPGEQYF TGTGCCAGCAGCAGTTCCCACGATGGGACACCGCCAGGCGAGCAGTACTTC
- TRBJ2-1 TRBV5-1 TRBD2 CASSLGGSNNEQFF TGCGCCAGCAGCTTGGGCGGGAGTAACAATGAGCAGTTCTTC
few TRBJ1-1 TRBV27 - CASSFSRKTEAFF TGTGCCAGCAGTTTCAGTCGAAAGACTGAAGCTTTCTTT
once TRBJ2-5 TRBV6-1 TRBD1 CASSEARTGWAETQYF TGTGCCAGCAGTGAAGCGAGGACAGGGTGGGCGGAGACCCAGTACTTC
- TRBJ1-4 TRBV10-3 - CAISEIEDSKPEKLFF TGTGCCATCAGTGAGATTGAGGACTCAAAGCCGGAAAAACTGTTTTTT
- TRBJ2-5 TRBV2 - CASSAHDRQETQYF TGTGCCAGCAGTGCTCACGACAGACAAGAGACCCAGTACTTC
- TRBJ2-5 TRBV5-1 TRBD1 CASSPSTGEETQYF TGCGCCAGCAGCCCGTCGACAGGGGAAGAGACCCAGTACTTC
- TRBJ2-3 TRBV5-6 TRBD2 CASSPGGGTPGLADTQYF TGTGCCAGCAGCCCCGGGGGGGGGACCCCAGGGCTAGCAGATACGCAGTATTTT
- TRBJ1-1 TRBV2 - CASSEGGHGNTEAFF TGTGCCAGCAGTGAGGGGGGGCACGGGAACACTGAAGCTTTCTTT
- TRBJ2-5 TRBV5-1 TRBD2 CASSPNSGTQETQYF TGCGCCAGCAGCCCCAATAGCGGGACCCAAGAGACCCAGTACTTC
- TRBJ1-4 TRBV5-1 - CASSPLGVGEKLFF TGCGCCAGCAGCCCCTTGGGAGTTGGTGAAAAACTGTTTTTT
- TRBJ1-2 TRBV10-3 TRBD1 CAITDQGTGGSGYTF TGTGCCATCACCGACCAAGGGACAGGGGGTAGTGGCTACACCTTC
- TRBJ2-5 TRBV18 TRBD2 CASSPYRTRTETQYF TGTGCCAGCTCACCTTACAGGACTAGAACGGAGACCCAGTACTTC
once TRBJ2-7 TRBV7-9 - CASSSQNYEQYF TGTGCCAGCAGCTCACAGAACTACGAGCAGTACTTC
- TRBJ2-7 TRBV28 TRBD1 CASTAGTATYEQYF TGTGCCAGCACCGCTGGGACAGCGACCTACGAGCAGTACTTC
- TRBJ2-5 TRBV30 - CAWSSSIKETQYF TGTGCCTGGAGTTCCTCTATCAAAGAGACCCAGTACTTC
- TRBJ2-7 TRBV25-1 - CASTGNEYEQYF TGTGCCAGCACCGGGAATGAATACGAGCAGTACTTC
few TRBJ2-1 TRBV25-1 TRBD2 CASSEPTSASYNEQFF TGTGCCAGCAGTGAACCAACTAGCGCCTCCTACAATGAGCAGTTCTTC
- TRBJ2-1 TRBV12-5 - CASGLPPNPGLPYNEQFF TGTGCTAGTGGTTTGCCTCCAAACCCGGGACTCCCCTACAATGAGCAGTTCTTC
- TRBJ2-3 TRBV2 - CASKQRQGRTDTQYF TGTGCCAGCAAACAAAGGCAGGGTCGCACAGATACGCAGTATTTT
- TRBJ1-2 TRBV28 - CASSLRQVGYTF TGTGCCAGCAGTTTACGACAGGTTGGCTACACCTTC
- TRBJ1-3 TRBV4-1 - CASSRTQGFGNTIYF TGCGCCAGCAGCCGAACACAGGGTTTTGGAAACACCATATATTTT
- TRBJ2-2 TRBV5-4 - CASSLREEGELFF TGTGCCAGCAGCTTGAGAGAAGAGGGGGAGCTGTTTTTT
- TRBJ2-4 TRBV28 TRBD2 CASSTPTAGGANRDIQYF TGTGCCAGCAGTACTCCTACGGCGGGGGGGGCGAATCGGGACATTCAGTACTTC
- TRBJ1-2 TRBV28 - CASSFWEGGYGYTF TGTGCCAGCAGTTTCTGGGAAGGGGGCTATGGCTACACCTTC
- TRBJ2-5 TRBV29-1 TRBD1 CSVEDPGDRGETQYF TGCAGCGTTGAAGATCCAGGGGACAGGGGAGAGACCCAGTACTTC
few TRBJ2-7 TRBV6-1 TRBD1 CASSEFTGDSSYEQYF TGTGCCAGCAGTGAATTTACAGGGGATAGCTCCTACGAGCAGTACTTC
- TRBJ2-1 TRBV5-5 TRBD1 CASSSGTGVYNEQFF TGTGCCAGCAGCTCCGGGACAGGGGTGTATAATGAGCAGTTCTTC
- TRBJ1-2 TRBV5-1 - CASSLEQGGGYTF TGCGCCAGCAGCTTGGAGCAGGGCGGTGGCTACACCTTC
once TRBJ2-2 TRBV2 TRBD2 CASGSAGGNGELFF TGTGCCAGCGGGTCGGCGGGAGGAAACGGGGAGCTGTTTTTT
- TRBJ1-2 TRBV29-1 - CSVETQGYGYTF TGCAGCGTTGAAACCCAGGGTTATGGCTACACCTTC
- TRBJ2-1 TRBV7-7 TRBD2 CASSLGSGSNEQFF TGTGCCAGCAGCTTAGGGAGCGGGAGCAATGAGCAGTTCTTC
- TRBJ2-1 TRBV14 - CASSHPRGAGLNEQFF TGTGCCAGCAGCCATCCTCGGGGGGCAGGGTTAAATGAGCAGTTCTTC
- TRBJ2-1 TRBV7-9 TRBD2 CASSPSPSGSYNEQFF TGTGCCAGCAGCCCGAGCCCTAGCGGTTCCTACAATGAGCAGTTCTTC
- TRBJ2-3 TRBV7-9 TRBD2 CASSVGTSGRGGTDTQYF TGTGCCAGCAGCGTCGGGACTAGCGGGAGAGGGGGCACAGATACGCAGTATTTT
- TRBJ2-1 TRBV6-6 - CASSSLAYEQFF TGTGCCAGCAGTTCCCTAGCCTATGAGCAGTTCTTC
once TRBJ2-1 TRBV21-1 - CASSMRDEQFF TGTGCCAGCAGCATGAGGGATGAGCAGTTCTTC
- TRBJ1-5 TRBV10-3 - CAIRDNNQPQHF TGTGCCATCAGGGACAACAATCAGCCCCAGCATTTT
- TRBJ1-3 TRBV28 - CASSQTSGGGNTIYF TGTGCCAGCAGCCAAACGTCGGGGGGAGGAAACACCATATATTTT
- TRBJ2-1 TRBV2 - CASSEASSVYNEQFF TGTGCCAGCAGTGAAGCGAGTAGCGTCTACAATGAGCAGTTCTTC
- TRBJ2-2 TRBV28 TRBD1 CASRGQGAAGELFF TGTGCCAGCAGGGGACAGGGGGCAGCCGGGGAGCTGTTTTTT
- TRBJ1-3 TRBV5-1 TRBD1 CASSAGQGSGNTIYF TGCGCCAGCAGCGCAGGACAGGGCTCTGGGAACACCATATATTTT
- TRBJ2-1 TRBV5-1 - CASSLVADYNEQFF TGCGCCAGCAGCTTGGTTGCAGATTACAATGAGCAGTTCTTC
- TRBJ2-5 TRBV28 - CASYDTFQETQYF TGTGCCAGCTACGACACGTTCCAAGAGACCCAGTACTTC
- TRBJ2-7 TRBV7-2 TRBD2 CASSFQPGGITYEQYF TGTGCCAGCAGCTTCCAACCGGGGGGGATCACCTACGAGCAGTACTTC
- TRBJ2-7 TRBV2 - CASSAPGGPDEQYF TGTGCCAGCAGTGCCCCAGGGGGGCCGGACGAGCAGTACTTC
- TRBJ1-1 TRBV12-5 TRBD1 CASTIGTAIEAFF TGTGCTAGTACCATTGGGACAGCCATTGAAGCTTTCTTT
- TRBJ2-2 TRBV5-1 - CASRRDSNTGELFF TGCGCCAGCAGAAGGGACTCTAACACCGGGGAGCTGTTTTTT
few TRBJ1-5 TRBV27 TRBD1 CASSLAGTGGVTQPQHF TGTGCCAGCAGTTTGGCCGGGACAGGGGGCGTTACTCAGCCCCAGCATTTT
once TRBJ2-4 TRBV7-2 TRBD2 CASSLGGLAAAKNIQYF TGTGCCAGCAGCTTAGGCGGACTAGCGGCCGCCAAAAACATTCAGTACTTC
- TRBJ2-7 TRBV6-5 - CASSYSNGAGTEQYF TGTGCCAGCAGTTACTCGAATGGGGCAGGCACCGAGCAGTACTTC